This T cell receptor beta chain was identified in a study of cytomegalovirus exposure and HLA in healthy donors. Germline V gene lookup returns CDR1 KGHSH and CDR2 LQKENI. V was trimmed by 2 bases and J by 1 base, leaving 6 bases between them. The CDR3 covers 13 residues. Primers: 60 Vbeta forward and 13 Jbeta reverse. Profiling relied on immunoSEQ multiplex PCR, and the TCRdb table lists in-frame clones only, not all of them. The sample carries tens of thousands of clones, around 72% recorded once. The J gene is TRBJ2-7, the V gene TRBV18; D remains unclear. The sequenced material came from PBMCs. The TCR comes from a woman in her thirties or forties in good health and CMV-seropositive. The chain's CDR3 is CASSPTASYEQYF. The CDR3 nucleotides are TGTGCCAGCTCACCAACAGCATCCTACGAGCAGTACTTC.